What follows are 22 T cell receptor beta chains derived from one specimen sequenced in a study of control samples from healthy donors and cancer patients. Profiling relied on immunoSEQ multiplex PCR, and the TCRdb table lists in-frame clones only, not all of them. This sample has 130,000 or so clones; roughly 84% occur once, and the top ten carry more than 2.5%. Sequenced material: blood. The source is a man aged 45-60 years in good health.

J is TRBJ1-6 and V is TRBV27; D uncertain. The CDR3 runs 16 residues. The germline V and J ends were trimmed by 4 bases and 1 base, with 11 bases remaining between them. Germline CDR1 is MNHEY and CDR2 is SMNVEV (reference sequence). The CDR3 loop reads CASSSPMRSYNSPLHF. Here the CDR3 DNA reads TGTGCCAGCAGTTCCCCTATGAGGTCCTATAATTCACCCCTCCACTTT.

The chain recombines TRBV4-1 with TRBJ1-6; no reliable D call. Per germline, CDR1 MGHRA and CDR2 YSYEKL. CDR3 length equals 13 residues. Trimming left V 4 bases short and J 3 bases short, with 4 bases between. The CDR3 DNA sequence: TGCGCCAGCAGCCCGGACTATAATTCACCCCTCCACTTT. Translated: CASSPDYNSPLHF.

The rearrangement links TRBV28 to TRBJ1-5, with TRBD1 identical over 8 bases. Germline V gene data show CDR1 as MDHEN and CDR2 as SYDVKM. V shed 5 bases, J shed 7 bases, and the junction held 10 bases outside the gene matches. This CDR3 spans 15 amino acids. The CDR3, as DNA: TGTGCCAGCAGTATTCCCGGGACAGGTACACAGCCCCAGCATTTT. This encodes CASSIPGTGTQPQHF.

The chain joins TRBV6-4 to TRBJ2-1, with D unclear. Looked up from germline, CDR1 is MRHNA and CDR2 is SNTAGT. This CDR3 is built from 15 residues. V dropped 6 bases and J dropped 0 bases, with 12 bases sitting between them. This CDR3 is CASRADGGSYNEQFF. The CDR3 bases are TGTGCCAGCAGGGCTGACGGTGGCTCCTACAATGAGCAGTTCTTC.

This chain's CDR3 is CASSIDATHFEQYF. The CDR3 bases are TGCGCCAGCAGCATAGATGCGACCCATTTCGAGCAGTACTTC. This chain connects TRBV5-1 to TRBJ2-7; D is unclear. Trimming took 4 bases from V and 6 from J, leaving 17 bases between them. This CDR3 has 14 amino acids. The germline gives CDR1 SGHRS, CDR2 YFSETQ.

The rearrangement links TRBV7-6 to TRBJ2-1, with 7 positions matching TRBD1. Germline V CDR1 and CDR2: SGHVS, FNYEAQ. The CDR3 covers 15 residues. V lost 4 bases and J lost 7; bases outside the gene matches: 10. CDR3 protein: CASSSQGGFGNEQFF. DNA for the CDR3: TGTGCCAGCAGCTCACAAGGGGGCTTCGGAAATGAGCAGTTCTTC.

The J gene is TRBJ1-1, the V gene TRBV28; possibly TRBD1 for D (5 bases). The CDR3 covers 14 residues. V lost 6 bases and J 4 bases, leaving 15 bases between the germline ends. Germline V gene sequence: CDR1 MDHEN, CDR2 SYDVKM. This chain's CDR3 is CASSRQGAGTEAFF. DNA for the CDR3: TGTGCCAGCAGCCGCCAAGGGGCCGGCACTGAAGCTTTCTTT.

This chain links TRBV3-1 (or the pseudogene TRBV3-2) with TRBJ1-6, with D unclear. Germline CDR1 reads LGHDT; CDR2 reads YNNKEL (reference sequence). This CDR3 has 13 residues. V lost 2 bases and J 8 bases, leaving 7 bases between the germline ends. The chain's CDR3 is CASSQSRDSPLHF. The CDR3 region has the DNA TGTGCCAGCAGCCAAAGCCGGGATTCACCCCTCCACTTT.

The rearrangement links TRBV28 to TRBJ1-5; D call uncertain. The germline V gene encodes CDR1 MDHEN and CDR2 SYDVKM. V was shortened by 8 bases and J by 6 bases, with 20 bases between the two germline ends. CDR3 length: 15 amino acids. The CDR3 region is CASRVRELGLQPQHF. The CDR3 DNA reads TGTGCCAGCCGAGTACGGGAGCTTGGCCTTCAGCCCCAGCATTTT.

In this sample, this clone turned up once. The CDR3 sequence is CASSSTVYGYTF. CDR3 DNA: TGTGCCAGCAGCTCGACAGTCTATGGCTACACCTTC. The V gene is TRBV5-6, the J gene TRBJ1-2; a possible D gene is TRBD1 (5 bases). This CDR3 contains 12 residues. The V end lost 3 bases, the J end lost 4 bases, and 7 bases lay between the germline ends. Germline V gene data show CDR1 as SGHDT and CDR2 as YYEEEE.

V usage is TRBV21-1 and J usage is TRBJ1-1. TRBV21-1 has pseudogene status. The CDR3 is 14 amino acids. The CDR3 coding sequence is TGTGCCAGCAGCAAAGGGACTGCGAACACTGAAGCTTTCTTT. This encodes CASSKGTANTEAFF.

The rearrangement joins TRBV28 to TRBJ1-4; maybe TRBD1 (5 bases). This CDR3 has 12 amino acids. CDR1 and CDR2 from the germline V gene are MDHEN and SYDVKM. V lost 10 bases and J lost 4, with 10 bases in between. The chain's CDR3 is CATQGNNEKLFF. The CDR3 coding sequence is TGTGCCACCCAGGGTAATAATGAAAAACTGTTTTTT.

V is TRBV6-4 and J is TRBJ2-7; D perhaps matches TRBD2 (5 bases). Trimming took 0 bases from V and 2 from J, leaving 11 bases between them. This CDR3 has 15 residues. Germline lookup yields CDR1 MRHNA and CDR2 SNTAGT. The CDR3 is CASSDSREKTYEQYF. CDR3 nucleotides: TGTGCCAGCAGTGACTCGAGGGAAAAGACCTACGAGCAGTACTTC.

This clone was recorded a few times. This chain uses TRBV15 with TRBJ1-1; no clear D gene. The germline CDR1 and CDR2 sequences are LNHNV and YYDKDF (reference sequence). The CDR3 consists of 14 residues. The germline V and J ends were trimmed by 1 base and 3 bases, with 9 bases remaining between them. The CDR3 sequence: CATSRGARYTEAFF. CDR3 nucleotide sequence: TGTGCCACCAGCAGAGGGGCCAGGTACACTGAAGCTTTCTTT.

The chain uses TRBV18 and TRBJ1-1; D is possibly TRBD1 (6 bases). The germline V gene encodes CDR1 KGHSH and CDR2 LQKENI. This CDR3 is 14 amino acids long. V shed 6 bases and J shed 3 bases, with 14 bases lying between them. The CDR3 loop reads CASSGVYRDTEAFF. In DNA, the CDR3 is TGTGCCAGCTCGGGTGTTTACAGGGACACTGAAGCTTTCTTT.

This clone appeared a single time. This chain uses TRBV18 with TRBJ1-4; D gene unclear. The germline V gene has CDR1 KGHSH and CDR2 LQKENI. This CDR3 has 13 amino acids. V lost 3 bases and J lost 8, with 10 bases in between. CDR3 sequence reads: CASSPRRREKLFF. The CDR3 nucleotides read TGTGCCAGCTCACCCCGGAGGAGGGAAAAACTGTTTTTT.

The V and J genes are TRBV27 and TRBJ1-3; D is unresolved. The CDR3 runs 15 residues. V was cut by 2 bases and J by 2 bases, with 10 bases left in between. Germline CDR1 and CDR2: MNHEY and SMNVEV (reference sequence). CDR3 DNA: TGTGCCAGCAGTTTAGCAGGTACCACTGGAAACACCATATATTTT. It encodes CASSLAGTTGNTIYF.

Here the CDR3 reads CASRGAGSSYEQYF. The CDR3 DNA sequence: TGTGCCAGCAGGGGGGCTGGATCTTCCTACGAGCAGTACTTC. The rearrangement uses TRBV28 and TRBJ2-7; the D gene is possibly TRBD1 (6 bases). The CDR3 extends over 14 amino acids. Trimming removed 6 bases from V and 1 base from J, with 13 bases in between. The V gene's germline CDR1 is MDHEN and CDR2 SYDVKM.

The chain uses TRBV5-6 and TRBJ2-5, with 7 bases matching TRBD1. V was clipped by 1 base and J by 0 bases; unmatched bases: 9. The CDR3 sequence is 17 residues long. Germline V gene data show CDR1 as SGHDT and CDR2 as YYEEEE. The DNA for the CDR3 is TGTGCCAGCAGCTTGTCTTTATTTGGGACAGACCAAGAGACCCAGTACTTC. Translated: CASSLSLFGTDQETQYF. Full variable domain (remainder filled in from reference TRBV5-6 and TRBJ2-5): DAGVTQSPTHLIKTRGQQVTLRCSPKSGHDTVSWYQQALGQGPQFIFQYYEEEERQRGNFPDRFSGHQFPNYSSELNVNALLLGDSALYLCASSLSLFGTDQETQYFGPGTRLLVL.

V and J are TRBV19 and TRBJ1-2; TRBD1 agrees at 8 bases. V dropped 5 bases and J dropped 7; count of bases not matched to a gene: 6. Germline V CDR1 and CDR2: LNHDA, SQIVND (reference sequence). The CDR3 has 13 residues. CDR3 sequence reads: CASSSGQGGGYTF. Written as DNA, the CDR3 is TGTGCCAGTAGTTCAGGACAGGGTGGTGGCTACACCTTC. Together with reference TRBV19 and TRBJ1-2, the CDR3 gives the full variable domain: DGGITQSPKYLFRKEGQNVTLSCEQNLNHDAMYWYRQDPGQGLRLIYYSQIVNDFQKGDIAEGYSVSREKKESFPLTVTSAQKNPTAFYLCASSSGQGGGYTFGSGTRLTVV.

The sample holds one count of this clone. V gene TRBV11-2 combines with J gene TRBJ1-1; D is unclear. Trimming left V 3 bases short and J 0 bases short, with 8 bases between. The CDR3 runs to 14 residues. Germline CDR1 is SGHAT and CDR2 is FQNNGV. CDR3 in DNA: TGTGCCAGCAGCTTTTCGACCATGAACACTGAAGCTTTCTTT. Translating gives CASSFSTMNTEAFF.

The chain couples TRBV19 to TRBJ1-1; D is undetermined. Germline V gene sequence: CDR1 LNHDA, CDR2 SQIVND (reference sequence). CDR3 length: 15 residues. V was trimmed by 1 base and J by 3 bases, leaving 12 bases between them. In DNA, the CDR3 is TGTGCCAGTAGTATAGGACGGGTCATGGACACTGAAGCTTTCTTT. Residues: CASSIGRVMDTEAFF.